A selection of T cell receptor beta chains follows, all from one sample in a study of cytomegalovirus exposure and HLA in healthy donors. Here immunoSEQ multiplex PCR was the method, and the copy in TCRdb shows in-frame clones only, minus some. The data show 150,000 to 200,000 clones, roughly 76% seen once. The sequencing sample was made of PBMCs. The receptor set was obtained from a human donor in good health. Both conserved end residues are part of each CDR3. The order of the fields is CDR3 length, D gene, J gene, clone size, V gene, CDR3 DNA, CDR3 protein. D genes are given only for firm matches. The size field is filled for only some rows; it gives once, few, many or a size class.

CDR3 length: 17; D gene: TRBD2; J gene: TRBJ2-3; clone size: -; V gene: TRBV4-1; CDR3 DNA: TGCGCCAGCAGCCGACCCGGACTAGCGGGGGGGCGAGATACGCAGTATTTT; CDR3 protein: CASSRPGLAGGRDTQYF
CDR3 length: 14; D gene: TRBD1; J gene: TRBJ1-2; clone size: -; V gene: TRBV19; CDR3 DNA: TGTGCCAGCCGTGACAGGGGTGAGGACTATGGCTACACCTTC; CDR3 protein: CASRDRGEDYGYTF
CDR3 length: 14; D gene: TRBD2; J gene: TRBJ2-7; clone size: -; V gene: TRBV9; CDR3 DNA: TGTGCCAGCAGCGTCACTAGCGGGGGATACGAGCAGTACTTC; CDR3 protein: CASSVTSGGYEQYF
CDR3 length: 16; D gene: TRBD2; J gene: TRBJ2-5; clone size: -; V gene: TRBV4-3; CDR3 DNA: TGCGCCAGCAGAGGCGAAGCGGGGGAACCTCAAGAGACCCAGTACTTC; CDR3 protein: CASRGEAGEPQETQYF
CDR3 length: 15; D gene: -; J gene: TRBJ1-3; clone size: few; V gene: TRBV25-1; CDR3 DNA: TGTGCCAGCAGTGAGGCAGGTTCGGCTGGAAACACCATATATTTT; CDR3 protein: CASSEAGSAGNTIYF
CDR3 length: 14; D gene: -; J gene: TRBJ1-1; clone size: -; V gene: TRBV9; CDR3 DNA: TGTGCCAGCAGCGTATTGGCGGGGGACACTGAAGCTTTCTTT; CDR3 protein: CASSVLAGDTEAFF
CDR3 length: 12; D gene: TRBD1; J gene: TRBJ1-6; clone size: -; V gene: TRBV6-5; CDR3 DNA: TGTGCCAGCACAGGGGGGCTATCACCCCTCCACTTT; CDR3 protein: CASTGGLSPLHF
CDR3 length: 15; D gene: -; J gene: TRBJ2-5; clone size: once; V gene: TRBV7-2; CDR3 DNA: TGTGCCAGCAGCTTAGAAGGGGTAATGGGAGAGACCCAGTACTTC; CDR3 protein: CASSLEGVMGETQYF
CDR3 length: 12; D gene: -; J gene: TRBJ2-7; clone size: -; V gene: TRBV5-5; CDR3 DNA: TGTGCCAGCAGCTTTGGAGTTAGGGAGCAGTACTTC; CDR3 protein: CASSFGVREQYF
CDR3 length: 14; D gene: -; J gene: TRBJ1-5; clone size: few; V gene: TRBV6-5; CDR3 DNA: TGTGCCAGCAGTTACACTCGCCGGGGGCAGCCCCAGCATTTT; CDR3 protein: CASSYTRRGQPQHF
CDR3 length: 12; D gene: -; J gene: TRBJ1-2; clone size: few; V gene: TRBV7-9; CDR3 DNA: TGTGCCAGCAGCCCCGGGGAGTGGGGCTACACCTTC; CDR3 protein: CASSPGEWGYTF
CDR3 length: 14; D gene: -; J gene: TRBJ1-1; clone size: -; V gene: TRBV2; CDR3 DNA: TGTGCCAGCAGTCAACAGGGCGAAGGCACTGAAGCTTTCTTT; CDR3 protein: CASSQQGEGTEAFF
CDR3 length: 15; D gene: TRBD1; J gene: TRBJ1-5; clone size: -; V gene: TRBV9; CDR3 DNA: TGTGCCAGCAGCCGAACGGGACAGGACAATCAGCCCCAGCATTTT; CDR3 protein: CASSRTGQDNQPQHF
CDR3 length: 11; D gene: -; J gene: TRBJ2-3; clone size: -; V gene: TRBV11-2; CDR3 DNA: TGTGCCAGCGGGCCTCGGGATACGCAGTATTTT; CDR3 protein: CASGPRDTQYF
CDR3 length: 13; D gene: -; J gene: TRBJ2-7; clone size: -; V gene: TRBV5-1; CDR3 DNA: TGCGCCAGCAGCTTGAACAGTCTCTACGAGCAGTACTTC; CDR3 protein: CASSLNSLYEQYF
CDR3 length: 14; D gene: -; J gene: TRBJ2-7; clone size: -; V gene: TRBV9; CDR3 DNA: TGTGCCAGCAGCGTTAGCCAGTCCGTCTACGAGCAGTACTTC; CDR3 protein: CASSVSQSVYEQYF
CDR3 length: 17; D gene: TRBD1; J gene: TRBJ2-3; clone size: -; V gene: TRBV25-1; CDR3 DNA: TGTGCCAGCAGTGACTCTAGCGAACCAGGGGGCCCCGATACGCAGTATTTT; CDR3 protein: CASSDSSEPGGPDTQYF
CDR3 length: 14; D gene: -; J gene: TRBJ2-2; clone size: once; V gene: TRBV7-6; CDR3 DNA: TGTGCCAGCAGCTTAGATACGAACACCGGGGAGCTGTTTTTT; CDR3 protein: CASSLDTNTGELFF
CDR3 length: 14; D gene: -; J gene: TRBJ1-1; clone size: -; V gene: TRBV7-6; CDR3 DNA: TGTGCCAGCAGGGTGGGAGGATTGAACACTGAAGCTTTCTTT; CDR3 protein: CASRVGGLNTEAFF
CDR3 length: 15; D gene: -; J gene: TRBJ1-1; clone size: -; V gene: TRBV11-3; CDR3 DNA: TGTGCCAGCAGCCGGTTACCCCGAATGAACACTGAAGCTTTCTTT; CDR3 protein: CASSRLPRMNTEAFF
CDR3 length: 11; D gene: -; J gene: TRBJ1-1; clone size: -; V gene: TRBV6-5; CDR3 DNA: TGTGCCAGCAGAGGACAAGTTGAAGCTTTCTTT; CDR3 protein: CASRGQVEAFF
CDR3 length: 14; D gene: -; J gene: TRBJ1-4; clone size: -; V gene: TRBV29-1; CDR3 DNA: TGCAGCGTTTTATTGGGCCTACAAGATGAAAAACTGTTTTTT; CDR3 protein: CSVLLGLQDEKLFF
CDR3 length: 14; D gene: TRBD1; J gene: TRBJ1-2; clone size: -; V gene: TRBV5-4; CDR3 DNA: TGTGCCAGCAGTTGGGACAGCGCCATCGGTGGCTACACCTTC; CDR3 protein: CASSWDSAIGGYTF